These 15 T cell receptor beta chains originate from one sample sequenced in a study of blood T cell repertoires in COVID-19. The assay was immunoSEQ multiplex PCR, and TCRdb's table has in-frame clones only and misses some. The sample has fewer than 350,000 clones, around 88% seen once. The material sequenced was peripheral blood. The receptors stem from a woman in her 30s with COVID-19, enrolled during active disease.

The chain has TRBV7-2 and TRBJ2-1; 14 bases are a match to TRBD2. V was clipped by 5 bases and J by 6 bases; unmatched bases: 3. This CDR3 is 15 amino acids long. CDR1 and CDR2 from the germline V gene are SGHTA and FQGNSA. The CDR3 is CASSAGLAGGNEQFF. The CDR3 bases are TGTGCCAGCAGCGCAGGACTAGCGGGGGGCAATGAGCAGTTCTTC. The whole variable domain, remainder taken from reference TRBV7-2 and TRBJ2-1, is GAGVSQSPSNKVTEKGKDVELRCDPISGHTALYWYRQSLGQGLEFLIYFQGNSAPDKSGLPSDRFSAERTGGSVSTLTIQRTQQEDSAVYLCASSAGLAGGNEQFFGPGTRLTVL.

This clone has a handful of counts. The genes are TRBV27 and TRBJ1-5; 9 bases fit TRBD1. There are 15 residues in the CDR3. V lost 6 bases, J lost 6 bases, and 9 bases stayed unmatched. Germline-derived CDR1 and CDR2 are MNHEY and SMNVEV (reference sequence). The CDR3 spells CASSRGTGRFQPQHF. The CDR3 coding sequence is TGTGCCAGCAGCCGAGGGACAGGGAGGTTTCAGCCCCAGCATTTT.

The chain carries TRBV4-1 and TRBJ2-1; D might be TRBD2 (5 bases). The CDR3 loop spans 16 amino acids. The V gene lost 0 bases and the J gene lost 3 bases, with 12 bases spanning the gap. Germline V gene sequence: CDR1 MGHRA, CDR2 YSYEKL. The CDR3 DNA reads TGCGCCAGCAGCCAAGAGAGGCTAGCCGGCTACAATGAGCAGTTCTTC. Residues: CASSQERLAGYNEQFF.

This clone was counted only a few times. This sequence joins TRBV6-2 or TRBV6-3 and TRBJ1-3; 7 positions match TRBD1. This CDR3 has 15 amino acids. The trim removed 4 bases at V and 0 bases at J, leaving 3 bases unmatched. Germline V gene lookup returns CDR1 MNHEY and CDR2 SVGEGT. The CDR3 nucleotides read TGTGCCAGCAGTTCCCGGGACAGCTCTGGAAACACCATATATTTT. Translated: CASSSRDSSGNTIYF.

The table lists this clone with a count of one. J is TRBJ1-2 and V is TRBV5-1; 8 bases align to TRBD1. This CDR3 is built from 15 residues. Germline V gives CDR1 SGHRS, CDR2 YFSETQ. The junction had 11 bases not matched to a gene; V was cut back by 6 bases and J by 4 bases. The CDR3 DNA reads TGCGCCAGCAAAATCGGTCCAACAGGGGGCTATGGCTACACCTTC. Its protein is CASKIGPTGGYGYTF.

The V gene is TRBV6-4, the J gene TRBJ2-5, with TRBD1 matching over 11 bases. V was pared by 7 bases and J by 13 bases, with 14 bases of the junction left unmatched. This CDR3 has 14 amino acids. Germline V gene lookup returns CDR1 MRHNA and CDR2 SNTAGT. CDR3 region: CASTLRGDRGCRYF. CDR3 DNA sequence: TGTGCCAGCACTCTAAGGGGGGACAGGGGGTGCCGGTACTTC.

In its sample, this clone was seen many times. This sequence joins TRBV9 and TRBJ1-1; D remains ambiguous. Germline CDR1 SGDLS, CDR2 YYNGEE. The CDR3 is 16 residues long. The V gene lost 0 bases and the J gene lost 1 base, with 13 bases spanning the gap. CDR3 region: CASSVGVRGKNTEAFF. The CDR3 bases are TGTGCCAGCAGCGTAGGGGTTAGAGGGAAGAACACTGAAGCTTTCTTT.

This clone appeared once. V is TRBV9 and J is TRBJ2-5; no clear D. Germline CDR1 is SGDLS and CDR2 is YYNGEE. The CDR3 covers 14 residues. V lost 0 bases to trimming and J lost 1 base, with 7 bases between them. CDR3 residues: CASSVAAGQETQYF. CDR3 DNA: TGTGCCAGCAGCGTAGCGGCAGGCCAAGAGACCCAGTACTTC.

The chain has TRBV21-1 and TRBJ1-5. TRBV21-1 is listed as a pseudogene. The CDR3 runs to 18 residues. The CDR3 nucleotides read TGTGCCAGCAGCTGCGGAAGAGATGGTGAATGGTCGGATAAGCCCCAGCATTTT. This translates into CASSCGRDGEWSDKPQHF.

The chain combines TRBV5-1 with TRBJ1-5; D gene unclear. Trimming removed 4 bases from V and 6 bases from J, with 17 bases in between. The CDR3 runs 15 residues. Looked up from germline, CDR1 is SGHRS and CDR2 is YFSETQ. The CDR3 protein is CASSRSPGLTQPQHF. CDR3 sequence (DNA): TGCGCCAGCAGCCGATCCCCCGGACTCACTCAGCCCCAGCATTTT. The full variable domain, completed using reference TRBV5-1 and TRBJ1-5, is KAGVTQTPRYLIKTRGQQVTLSCSPISGHRSVSWYQQTPGQGLQFLFEYFSETQRNKGNFPGRFSGRQFSNSRSEMNVSTLELGDSALYLCASSRSPGLTQPQHFGDGTRLSIL.

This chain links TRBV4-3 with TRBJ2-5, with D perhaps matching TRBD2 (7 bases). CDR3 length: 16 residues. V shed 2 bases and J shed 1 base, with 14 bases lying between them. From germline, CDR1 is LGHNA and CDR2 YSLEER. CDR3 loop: CASSQTAGAAQETQYF. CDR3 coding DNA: TGCGCCAGCAGCCAAACGGCGGGGGCTGCCCAAGAGACCCAGTACTTC.

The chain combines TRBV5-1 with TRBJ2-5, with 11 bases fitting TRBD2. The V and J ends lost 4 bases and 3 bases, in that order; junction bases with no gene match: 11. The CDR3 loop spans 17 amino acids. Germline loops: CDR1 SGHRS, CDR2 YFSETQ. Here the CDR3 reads CASSQITPGLAEETQYF. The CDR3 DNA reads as TGCGCCAGCAGCCAGATAACCCCGGGACTAGCGGAAGAGACCCAGTACTTC.

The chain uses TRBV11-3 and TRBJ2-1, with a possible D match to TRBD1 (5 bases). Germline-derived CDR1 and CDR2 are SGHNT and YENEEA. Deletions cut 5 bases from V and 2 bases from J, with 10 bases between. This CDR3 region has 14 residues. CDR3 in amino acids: CASSPLTAYNEQFF. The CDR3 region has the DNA TGTGCCAGCAGCCCCCTGACAGCCTACAATGAGCAGTTCTTC.

CDR3 in amino acids: CASHELPNSPLHF. The CDR3 bases are TGTGCCAGCCATGAGTTACCTAATTCACCCCTCCACTTT. The rearrangement links TRBV6-5 to TRBJ1-6, with D hard to call. The CDR3 consists of 13 residues. The germline CDR1 and CDR2 sequences are MNHEY and SVGAGI. The germline V and J ends were trimmed by 8 bases and 6 bases, with 11 bases remaining between them.

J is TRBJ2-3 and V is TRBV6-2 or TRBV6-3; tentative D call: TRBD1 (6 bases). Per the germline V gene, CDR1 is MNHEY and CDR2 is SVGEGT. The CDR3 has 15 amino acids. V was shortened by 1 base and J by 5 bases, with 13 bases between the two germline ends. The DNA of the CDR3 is TGTGCCAGCAGTTACTGGGGGCGTGGTGGAGATACGCAGTATTTT. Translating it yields CASSYWGRGGDTQYF.